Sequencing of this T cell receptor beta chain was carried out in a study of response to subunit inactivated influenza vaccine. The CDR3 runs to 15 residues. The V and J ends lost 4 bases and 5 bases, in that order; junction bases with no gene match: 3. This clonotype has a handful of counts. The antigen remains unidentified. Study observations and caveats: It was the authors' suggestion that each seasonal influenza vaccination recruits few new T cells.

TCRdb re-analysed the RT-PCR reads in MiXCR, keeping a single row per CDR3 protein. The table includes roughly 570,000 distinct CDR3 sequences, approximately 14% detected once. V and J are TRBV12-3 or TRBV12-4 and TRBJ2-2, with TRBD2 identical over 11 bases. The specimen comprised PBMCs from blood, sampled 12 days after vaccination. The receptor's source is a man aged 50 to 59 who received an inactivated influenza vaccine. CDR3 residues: CASSWLAGGTGELFF. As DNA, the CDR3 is TGTGCCAGCAGTTGGCTAGCGGGAGGTACCGGGGAGCTGTTTTTT.